This T cell receptor beta chain was sequenced for a study of human T cells and chemical hapten exposure (dated by TCRdb to about 2021). For context, the study as a whole: For sensitization, 2% DPC in acetone was applied to a roughly 2 cm by roughly 2 cm area of upper inner arm skin. Alopecia areata with under or over 50% scalp involvement, alopecia totalis and alopecia universalis were represented in the patient cohort, which was mostly female. Libraries were pooled for sequencing, and per-sample TCR yields varied mainly because of small differences in library volumes within the pool. Peripheral blood TCR repertoire changes were tracked in vivo in alopecia patients during primary and secondary sensitization to the hapten diphenylcyclopropenone (DPC). Patch testing was performed on the upper back with Finn chambers containing 0.01% DPC, and the patch tests were scored after 6 days according to International Contact Dermatitis Research Group standards. Weekly therapeutic DPC doses were additionally applied to the scalp of patients throughout the roughly 22-week study period. For TCR sequencing, blood came from approximately 29 alopecia patients at anywhere from one to four time points (pre-sensitization, 2, 6 and 24 weeks). Patient blood was sampled pre-sensitization (week 0) and at 2, 6 and about 24 weeks after DPC sensitization.

The label giving this sample's time point can be read as: patch test 3, about 24 weeks after DPC sensitization. What the treatment or condition label conveys for this sample: therapeutic diphenylcyclopropenone sensitization with weekly scalp DPC. Blood at each patch-test visit was drawn before the patch test was applied. To be eligible, patients had to be aged 18 to 70, diagnosed with alopecia and judged suitable for DPC therapy, while pregnant patients were excluded. Total RNA was isolated from unfractionated whole blood collected in Tempus Blood RNA tubes. Library method: RACE. Sequencing instrument: NextSeq 500. Library preparation attached unique molecular identifiers to individual cDNA molecules for quantitative, reproducible TCR counting. Both TCR alpha and TCR beta chains were sequenced from each blood RNA sample. The original methods were these. Samples had a median of 95,638 TCRs, with a range from 23,224 to 690,600. The Decombinator software suite was used to annotate V, J and CDR3 in the TCR reads. Every sample was subsampled to the same number of TCRs (28,000) for the PS versus PT1 abundance plots. TCRs were defined as expanded if absent before sensitization and observed at least eight times at the 2-week time point. TCRdb reran the public reads through fastp at Q25 and MiXCR, keeping productive beta chains. Each record represents a unique CDR3 protein, reported with the most common genes and DNA among its rows. None of the V and J calls come from the authors' own analysis; TCRdb made them. The sample contains approximately 160,000 distinct CDR3 sequences, roughly 26% of them found a single time. Clones ranked in the top ten supply 2.1% of the sample.

Paper-wide results and their limitations: The number of PT1 expanded TCRs positively correlated with patch test score, significant at thresholds 8, 16 and 32 but not 4. DPC sensitization did not change how many TCRs were above 1 in 1000 frequency, and no evidence was found of alterations in global repertoire structure. Because all patients had alopecia, a presumed autoimmune disease, the immune response of the patients might differ from that of healthy individuals. After repeated subsampling, changes were observed in the strength of the expansion versus patch-test correlation and in the threshold at which the correlation became significant. Expanded TCRs formed significantly more large CDR3 similarity clusters than pre-sensitization or healthy control sets, consistent with antigen-driven responses.

In the case of this clonotype: The specificity of this receptor is unknown. There are no base qualities to consult, and no much larger clone falls within one base.

The germline V gene specifies MNHEY as CDR1 and SVGAGI as CDR2. The CDR3 runs 14 amino acids, cysteine and phenylalanine included. Left in the record is the CDR3 DNA by itself, 42 bases read in frame from the first base. Relative to germline, V is missing 4 bases and J is missing 3 bases, with 6 bases of the junction outside any gene match. The sequence was collected from a woman aged 18 to 35 with alopecia areata. Some clones in this sample may be carry-over from other donors' samples. The material was whole blood, obtained in connection with sensitization to the hapten diphenylcyclopropenone (DPC). Rearrangement joined TRBV6-5 to TRBJ2-7, and TRBD1 aligns with 7 junction nucleotides. The nucleotides read TGTGCCAGCAGTTCCGCCGGGACAGTCTACGAGCAGTACTTC. This is translated as CASSSAGTVYEQYF.